The rows below give T cell receptor beta chains drawn from one sample of a study of blood T cell repertoires in COVID-19. Only in-frame clones appear in the TCRdb table, and some are missing; sequencing was by immunoSEQ multiplex PCR. The data contain nearly 250,000 clones, about 82% of them singletons. The sequenced sample was PBMCs or T cells enriched from blood (not recorded which). These receptors were collected from a woman aged 45-60 years with acute COVID-19. Both conserved end residues are part of each CDR3. The D gene is left open where the match is weak. The size field is filled for only some rows; it gives once, few, many or a size class.

V	size	D	length	J	DNA	CDR3
TRBV5-4	-	TRBD1	15	TRBJ2-2	TGTGCCAGCAGCCTACGACAGGGGCCCACCGGGGAGCTGTTTTTT	CASSLRQGPTGELFF
TRBV5-4	once	-	14	TRBJ1-2	TGTGCCAGCAGTCCCCCCAGGGTCAACTATGGCTACACCTTC	CASSPPRVNYGYTF
TRBV2	-	TRBD1	14	TRBJ1-3	TGTGCCAGCAGAGGACAGGGCCTGGGAAACACCATATATTTT	CASRGQGLGNTIYF
TRBV6-2/TRBV6-3	-	-	12	TRBJ1-1	TGTGCCAGCAGTTACGGGGGCTCTGAAGCTTTCTTT	CASSYGGSEAFF
TRBV9	once	TRBD2	16	TRBJ2-2	TGTGCCAGCAGCGTTGGGACTAGCGGTCACACCGGGGAGCTGTTTTTT	CASSVGTSGHTGELFF
TRBV29-1	-	TRBD1	16	TRBJ2-2	TGCAGCGTTGATACCTCGGGACAGACAGACACCGGGGAGCTGTTTTTT	CSVDTSGQTDTGELFF
TRBV10-3	few	TRBD1	15	TRBJ1-4	TGTGCCATCAGTGATCCCGGACAGGTTAATGAAAAACTGTTTTTT	CAISDPGQVNEKLFF
TRBV7-3	-	TRBD2	15	TRBJ2-3	TGTGCCAGCAGCACCTCTAGCGGCCCCGCAGATACGCAGTATTTT	CASSTSSGPADTQYF
TRBV15	-	-	15	TRBJ1-5	TGTGCCACCAGCAGAGGGGCACAAAGCAATCAGCCCCAGCATTTT	CATSRGAQSNQPQHF
TRBV13	-	-	13	TRBJ1-2	TGTGCCAGCAGGAGGACAATGGACTATGGCTACACCTTC	CASRRTMDYGYTF
TRBV5-1	-	-	15	TRBJ1-1	TGCGCCAGCAGCTTGCCACCCCGGGGAGGCACTGAAGCTTTCTTT	CASSLPPRGGTEAFF
TRBV19	-	TRBD1	16	TRBJ2-5	TGTGCCAGTAGTACCATAATGATGACAGGGCCACAGGCCCAGTACTTC	CASSTIMMTGPQAQYF
TRBV30	few	-	13	TRBJ2-5	TGTGCCTGGAGTGTATTCGGTCAAGAGACCCAGTACTTC	CAWSVFGQETQYF
TRBV13	-	-	15	TRBJ1-5	TGTGCCAGCAGCTTAGCAGGGGATGGCAATCAGCCCCAGCATTTT	CASSLAGDGNQPQHF
TRBV19	-	-	16	TRBJ1-2	TGTGCCAGTAGTATAATTCGGGTTCAGCAGAACTATGGCTACACCTTC	CASSIIRVQQNYGYTF
TRBV4-2	-	TRBD2	15	TRBJ2-2	TGTGCCTCCGGAACTAGCGGGGTGAACACCGGGGAGCTGTTTTTT	CASGTSGVNTGELFF
TRBV19	-	TRBD1	13	TRBJ1-2	TGTGCCAGTAGTCCTGGGACAGACTATGGCTACACCTTC	CASSPGTDYGYTF
TRBV9	-	-	16	TRBJ2-2	TGTGCCAGCAGCGTATACAGGGACGCGAACACCGGGGAGCTGTTTTTT	CASSVYRDANTGELFF
TRBV7-2	-	-	14	TRBJ1-5	TGTGCCAGCAGCTTAGGGTTTAGAGTAGAGCCCCAGCATTTT	CASSLGFRVEPQHF
TRBV19	-	-	10	TRBJ1-1	TGTGCCAGTAGTATAGGAGTTCTTTACTTT	CASSIGVLYF
TRBV4-3	-	TRBD1	14	TRBJ2-1	TGCGCCAGCAGCCAAGGACAGGGCCGGAATGAGCAGTTCTTC	CASSQGQGRNEQFF
TRBV1	-	-	17	TRBJ2-1	TGCACCAGCAGCCAAGATCAACTAGCGGGGAGAAAGAATGAGCAGTTCTTC	CTSSQDQLAGRKNEQFF
TRBV18	-	-	14	TRBJ2-1	TGTGCCAGCTCACCACCGCAACTGAACAATGAGCAGTTCTTC	CASSPPQLNNEQFF
TRBV5-1	once	TRBD1	16	TRBJ2-5	TGCGCCAGCAGCCCGGGAGACAGGGGGGCGAGGGAGACCCAGTACTTC	CASSPGDRGARETQYF
TRBV7-6	-	TRBD2	11	TRBJ2-1	TGTGCCAGCAGCTCTAGCGGGGGGACGTTCTTC	CASSSSGGTFF
TRBV19	-	-	16	TRBJ1-5	TGTGCCAGTAGTATTACGAGGCAGGGAGGAAATCAGCCCCAGCATTTT	CASSITRQGGNQPQHF
TRBV7-9	few	-	12	TRBJ1-1	TGTGCCAGCAGCTTAGCCCTCACTGAAGCTTTCTTT	CASSLALTEAFF
TRBV6-5	-	-	13	TRBJ1-1	TGTGCCAGCAGTTACTCGAGCGGGGTACAAGCTTTCTTT	CASSYSSGVQAFF
TRBV6-4	-	-	13	TRBJ1-1	TGTGCCAGCAGCCAGGGATTGAACACTGAAGCTTTCTTT	CASSQGLNTEAFF
TRBV7-8	few	TRBD2	18	TRBJ2-1	TGTGCCAGCAGCTTTGCTCGACTAGCGGGGTTGGGGAACAATGAGCAGTTCTTC	CASSFARLAGLGNNEQFF
TRBV18	-	-	17	TRBJ2-1	TGTGCCAGCTCACCACCGGCATTCTGGGCCTCTAGGGGTGAGCAGTTCTTC	CASSPPAFWASRGEQFF
TRBV6-6	-	-	16	TRBJ1-5	TGTGCCAGCAGGATAGGCGTATTGGACAGACATCAGCCCCAGCATTTT	CASRIGVLDRHQPQHF
TRBV29-1	-	-	13	TRBJ2-3	TGCAGCGTTGTGGCAGGGTCCTCAGATACGCAGTATTTT	CSVVAGSSDTQYF
TRBV10-3	-	TRBD2	17	TRBJ2-4	TGTGCCATCAGTGAGTCAGTAGCGGGGGGAAACAAAAACATTCAGTACTTC	CAISESVAGGNKNIQYF
TRBV6-2/TRBV6-3	-	TRBD1	18	TRBJ2-5	TGTGCCAGCAGTTTCTCTCAGGGGGCGCGGACCCTTAAAGAGACCCAGTACTTC	CASSFSQGARTLKETQYF
TRBV11-2	-	TRBD1	16	TRBJ2-4	TGTGCCAGCAGCCGCGCCCTACAGGGGGCAGAGAACATTCAGTACTTC	CASSRALQGAENIQYF
TRBV19	-	TRBD2	15	TRBJ2-2	TGTGCCAGTAGTATAATGCTAGCGGGGGTTAGGGAGCTGTTTTTT	CASSIMLAGVRELFF
TRBV19	-	TRBD1	15	TRBJ1-2	TGTGCCAGTAGTATGGGACAGGGGGCTTACTATGGCTACACCTTC	CASSMGQGAYYGYTF
TRBV19	-	TRBD1	14	TRBJ2-2	TGTGCCAGTAGTCGGACAGGGTTCACCGGGGAGCTGTTTTTT	CASSRTGFTGELFF
TRBV4-3	-	TRBD1	15	TRBJ1-2	TGCGCCAGCAGCCAGAACAGGGGGCTAGACTATGGCTACACCTTC	CASSQNRGLDYGYTF
TRBV18	-	TRBD1	16	TRBJ1-5	TGTGCCAGCTCACCACAAGGGACAGGGGTAAATCAGCCCCAGCATTTT	CASSPQGTGVNQPQHF
TRBV5-1	-	TRBD1	13	TRBJ1-2	TGCGCCAGCAGCCTATGGACAGGAGATGGCTACACCTTC	CASSLWTGDGYTF
TRBV19	-	TRBD1	17	TRBJ2-5	TGTGCCAGTAGTCCCCTGGGACAGGGAGAGAGGCAAGAGACCCAGTACTTC	CASSPLGQGERQETQYF
TRBV30	-	-	13	TRBJ1-5	TGTGCCTGGAGTGTGGACAAGGATCAGCCCCAGCATTTT	CAWSVDKDQPQHF
TRBV6-5	-	TRBD1	15	TRBJ2-7	TGTGCCAGCAGTTCCGGACAGGGGGTATTCTACGAGCAGTACTTC	CASSSGQGVFYEQYF
TRBV12-3/TRBV12-4	-	-	12	TRBJ1-2	TGTGCCAGCAGCCGAGCTAACTATGGCTACACCTTC	CASSRANYGYTF
TRBV5-1	-	-	15	TRBJ1-1	TGCGCCAGCAGCTTGGATGGGGGGGCAAACACTGAAGCTTTCTTT	CASSLDGGANTEAFF
TRBV18	-	TRBD1	15	TRBJ1-5	TGTGCCAGCTCACCTGGGACAGGGGCATCTCAGCCCCAGCATTTT	CASSPGTGASQPQHF
TRBV5-1	few	TRBD1	15	TRBJ1-1	TGCGCCAGCAGCCTTGGCGGAGGGGGCAACACTGAAGCTTTCTTT	CASSLGGGGNTEAFF